This T cell receptor (beta chain) is from a study of OX40 agonist ivuxolimab in advanced cancers. The overall study: Therapy given before enrollment (anti-PD-1, anti-PD-L1 or anti-CTLA-4) was allowed, and around 44% had some.

The repertoire was sequenced with immunoSEQ multiplex PCR; TCRdb's copy has only in-frame clones and lacks some. The data show 25,000 to 35,000 clones, roughly 82% seen once. A remark on this clone: Its antigen is unknown.

The length of the CDR3 is 17 residues. Trimming removed 2 bases from V and 3 bases from J, with 16 bases in between. CDR1 and CDR2 (germline): SGHTA, FQGTGA. Study findings and constraints: Some patients who did not respond also had low normalized T-cell clonal expansion.

This specimen consisted of CD4+ or CD8+ T cells sorted from blood, obtained in a trial of the OX40 agonist ivuxolimab. V gene TRBV7-3 combines with J gene TRBJ2-2, with a tentative D call TRBD2 (5 bases). The sequence derives from an adult with an advanced solid tumor such as melanoma, head and neck, liver or kidney cancer. The CDR3 sequence is CASSLGPGSTDTGELFF. Here the CDR3 DNA reads TGTGCCAGCAGCTTAGGGCCGGGGAGCACGGACACCGGGGAGCTGTTTTTT.